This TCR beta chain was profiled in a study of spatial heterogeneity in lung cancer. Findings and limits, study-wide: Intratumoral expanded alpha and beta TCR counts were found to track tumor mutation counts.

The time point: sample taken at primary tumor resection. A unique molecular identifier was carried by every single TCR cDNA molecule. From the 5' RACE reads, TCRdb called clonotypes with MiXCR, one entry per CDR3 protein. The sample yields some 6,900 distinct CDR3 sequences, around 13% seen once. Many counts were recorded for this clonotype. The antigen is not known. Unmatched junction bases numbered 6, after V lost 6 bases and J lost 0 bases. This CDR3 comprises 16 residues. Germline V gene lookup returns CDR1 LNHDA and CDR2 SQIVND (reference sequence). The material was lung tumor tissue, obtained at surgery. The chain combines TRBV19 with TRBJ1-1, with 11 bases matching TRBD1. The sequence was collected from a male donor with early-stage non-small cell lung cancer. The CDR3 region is CASSGTGGFMNTEAFF. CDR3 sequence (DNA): TGTGCCAGTAGCGGGACAGGGGGGTTCATGAACACTGAAGCTTTCTTT.